This TCR beta chain was recorded in a study of cytomegalovirus exposure and HLA in healthy donors. The wider study: Tens of millions of unique TCR sequences came from HLA-typed donors in an early release. Study-level points and caveats: Clonal expansion was found to be greater in HLA-associated TCR beta chains than in equally common others in a later analysis. Among donors in an Asian-associated ancestry cluster, a later analysis reportedly found fewer N-insertions than the roughly 700-donor mean.

Amplification used 60 Vbeta primers and 13 Jbeta primers. Clones were read by immunoSEQ multiplex PCR, and TCRdb kept only the in-frame ones, dropping some. The table has 200,000 to 250,000 clones, roughly four fifths seen once; the top ten hold around 3%. With respect to this clone: As yet, its antigen is unknown.

The V end was cut by 5 bases, the J end by 2 bases, with 13 bases between. Germline V CDR1 and CDR2: SNHLY, FYNNEI. The CDR3 length is 14 residues. The sequence was collected from a woman aged 40 to 50 in good health and CMV-seronegative. The V and J genes are TRBV2 and TRBJ2-7, with TRBD1 as a possible D gene (6 bases). The specimen was PBMCs. CDR3 protein: CASSRDTVTYEQYF. Written as DNA, the CDR3 is TGTGCCAGCAGTAGGGACACCGTGACCTACGAGCAGTACTTC. The full variable domain, rest sourced from reference TRBV2 and TRBJ2-7, is EPEVTQTPSHQVTQMGQEVILRCVPISNHLYFYWYRQILGQKVEFLVSFYNNEISEKSEIFDDQFSVERPDGSNFTLKIRSTKLEDSAMYFCASSRDTVTYEQYFGPGTRLTVT.